This T cell receptor beta chain is drawn from a study of T cells in Graves' hyperthyroidism and ophthalmopathy (dated by TCRdb to about 2019). Turning to the overall study: Peripheral blood samples were taken at the time of initial diagnosis, prior to any treatment. A discovery cohort of about a hundred patients, about 40 with Graves' ophthalmopathy and roughly 59 with stable Graves' hyperthyroidism, was used to find distinguishing TCR V-J signatures. Prospective prediction of ophthalmopathy was tested in an independent validation cohort consisting of 18 hyperthyroidism patients and around 17 patients who later progressed to ophthalmopathy. For training and testing, the 100 patients in the discovery cohort were randomly divided in a 7:3 ratio. Thyroid tissue and blood T-cell repertoires from more than five Graves' hyperthyroidism patients were also compared in the study. Once sampling was done, hyperthyroidism patients were given methimazole at a starting dose of 30 mg daily, whereas ophthalmopathy patients were given high-dose intravenous methylprednisolone. TCR Vbeta CDR3 sequencing of roughly 140 peripheral blood samples (around 45 ophthalmopathy, 70 to 85 hyperthyroidism and roughly 17 progressor patients) is reported in the paper.

General study outcomes and caveats: A 13 V-J signature model separated ophthalmopathy from stable hyperthyroidism, with around 90% sensitivity and 81.08% specificity in cross-validation and 80%/75% in testing. During validation, the model predicted progression to ophthalmopathy a median of about 6.3 months ahead of onset, with 60% to 71% sensitivity and 72% to 80% specificity. Blood samples also contained most of the expanded thyroid clonotypes (frequency above 0.001), which suggests that blood repertoires may reflect thyroid immune responses. Sample size was not statistically predetermined, and investigators were not blinded to group allocation.

This clonotype was picked up many times. Its antigen is still unknown. No base qualities exist here, and no much larger clone lies one base off it. Hyperthyroidism patients were newly diagnosed, with disease duration under 2 months, and aged 18 to 65 years. Patients with uncontrolled infections, other autoimmune diseases, pregnancy or lactation were excluded. Diagnoses were established on the basis of clinical symptoms, serum thyroxine and TRAb, thyroid ultrasound, and orbital computed tomography. Blood from progressor patients was drawn when they were first diagnosed with hyperthyroidism, before any ophthalmopathy symptoms appeared. PBMCs were separated from about 10 ml of fresh peripheral blood using Ficoll-Paque density gradient centrifugation. Progressor patients were initially diagnosed with Graves' hyperthyroidism and developed ophthalmopathy during follow-up. Trizol reagent was used to extract total RNA, and RNA quality was then checked on an Agilent 2100 Bioanalyzer.

The cysteine opens and the phenylalanine closes a CDR3 of 13 amino acids. The sequence is cut down to CDR3 DNA, 39 bases in frame from base 1. The V end gives up 6 bases and the J end 8 bases, leaving 7 bases in the junction not matched to a gene. The TCR beta CDR3 regions were amplified from the RNA transcripts. The first round of RT-PCR for the TCR CDR3 was performed with the HTBI primer set and the Qiagen OneStep RT-PCR kit. The libraries were constructed in a second round of multiplex PCR and then size-selected and purified. The libraries were sequenced on an Illumina HiSeq2000 using paired-end 100 bp reads. In the source study's methods: Raw data were processed with SOAPnuke, discarding reads with adapters, uncalled bases, mean Phred below 15, or no exact constant-primer or identifier match. COPE v1.2.5 was used to merge the high-quality paired reads, and each unique nucleotide sequence was defined as a clonotype. MiTCR v1.1 was used to align the clonotypes against IMGT TRBV, TRBD and TRBJ reference segments. The analysis was restricted to V-J combinations with a frequency above 0.0001, which together covered about 99% of the repertoires. A TCS score was defined as the ratio between F50 (clonal expansion) and ExV (chaos), using BLOSUM62-based TCRdist between CDR3 peptides within each V-J. Welch's t-statistics and random forest reduced roughly 500 V-J features to some 14, which were used in a naive Bayes classifier (R e1071). TCRdb's own reprocessing of the public reads used fastp at Q25 and MiXCR and kept productive beta chains. Here each entry gathers all rows of one CDR3 protein and keeps the most common genes and DNA. The V and J calls and clone size come from TCRdb's table, not from the authors' own analysis. This sample holds fewer than 500,000 distinct CDR3 sequences; around an eighth were observed only once. About a fifth of the sample is held by the ten biggest clonotypes.

This TCR came from a young man with Graves' hyperthyroidism that later progressed to Graves' ophthalmopathy. Recombination linked TRBV12-3 or TRBV12-4 to TRBJ1-2, and TRBD1 aligns with 9 junction nucleotides. Source material: blood. The CDR3 region: CASSPDRGGGYTF. The DNA sequence is given as TGTGCCAGCAGCCCGGACAGGGGAGGAGGCTACACCTTC.